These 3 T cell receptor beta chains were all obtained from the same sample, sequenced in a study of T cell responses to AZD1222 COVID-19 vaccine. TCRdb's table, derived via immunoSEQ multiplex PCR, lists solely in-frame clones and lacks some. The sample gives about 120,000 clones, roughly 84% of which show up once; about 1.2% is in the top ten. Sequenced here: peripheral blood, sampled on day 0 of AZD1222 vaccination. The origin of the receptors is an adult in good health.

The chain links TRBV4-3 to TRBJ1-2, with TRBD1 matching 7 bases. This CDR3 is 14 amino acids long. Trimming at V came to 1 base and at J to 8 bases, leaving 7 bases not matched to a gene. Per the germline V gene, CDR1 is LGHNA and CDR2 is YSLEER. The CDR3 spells CASSQGAGGEGYTF. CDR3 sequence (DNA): TGCGCCAGCAGCCAAGGAGCAGGGGGAGAGGGCTACACCTTC.

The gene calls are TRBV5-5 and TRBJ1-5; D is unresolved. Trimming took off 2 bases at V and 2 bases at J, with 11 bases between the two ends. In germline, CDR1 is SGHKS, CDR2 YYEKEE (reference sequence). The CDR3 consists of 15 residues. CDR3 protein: CASSLRDIGNQPQHF. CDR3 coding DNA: TGTGCCAGCAGCTTAAGAGATATTGGCAATCAGCCCCAGCATTTT.

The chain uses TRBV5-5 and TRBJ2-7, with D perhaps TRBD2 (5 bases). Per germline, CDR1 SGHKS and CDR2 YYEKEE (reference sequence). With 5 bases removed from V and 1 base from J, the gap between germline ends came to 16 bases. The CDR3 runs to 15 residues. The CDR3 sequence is CASSPGLQTSYEQYF. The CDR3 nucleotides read TGTGCCAGCAGTCCCGGACTGCAGACTTCCTACGAGCAGTACTTC.